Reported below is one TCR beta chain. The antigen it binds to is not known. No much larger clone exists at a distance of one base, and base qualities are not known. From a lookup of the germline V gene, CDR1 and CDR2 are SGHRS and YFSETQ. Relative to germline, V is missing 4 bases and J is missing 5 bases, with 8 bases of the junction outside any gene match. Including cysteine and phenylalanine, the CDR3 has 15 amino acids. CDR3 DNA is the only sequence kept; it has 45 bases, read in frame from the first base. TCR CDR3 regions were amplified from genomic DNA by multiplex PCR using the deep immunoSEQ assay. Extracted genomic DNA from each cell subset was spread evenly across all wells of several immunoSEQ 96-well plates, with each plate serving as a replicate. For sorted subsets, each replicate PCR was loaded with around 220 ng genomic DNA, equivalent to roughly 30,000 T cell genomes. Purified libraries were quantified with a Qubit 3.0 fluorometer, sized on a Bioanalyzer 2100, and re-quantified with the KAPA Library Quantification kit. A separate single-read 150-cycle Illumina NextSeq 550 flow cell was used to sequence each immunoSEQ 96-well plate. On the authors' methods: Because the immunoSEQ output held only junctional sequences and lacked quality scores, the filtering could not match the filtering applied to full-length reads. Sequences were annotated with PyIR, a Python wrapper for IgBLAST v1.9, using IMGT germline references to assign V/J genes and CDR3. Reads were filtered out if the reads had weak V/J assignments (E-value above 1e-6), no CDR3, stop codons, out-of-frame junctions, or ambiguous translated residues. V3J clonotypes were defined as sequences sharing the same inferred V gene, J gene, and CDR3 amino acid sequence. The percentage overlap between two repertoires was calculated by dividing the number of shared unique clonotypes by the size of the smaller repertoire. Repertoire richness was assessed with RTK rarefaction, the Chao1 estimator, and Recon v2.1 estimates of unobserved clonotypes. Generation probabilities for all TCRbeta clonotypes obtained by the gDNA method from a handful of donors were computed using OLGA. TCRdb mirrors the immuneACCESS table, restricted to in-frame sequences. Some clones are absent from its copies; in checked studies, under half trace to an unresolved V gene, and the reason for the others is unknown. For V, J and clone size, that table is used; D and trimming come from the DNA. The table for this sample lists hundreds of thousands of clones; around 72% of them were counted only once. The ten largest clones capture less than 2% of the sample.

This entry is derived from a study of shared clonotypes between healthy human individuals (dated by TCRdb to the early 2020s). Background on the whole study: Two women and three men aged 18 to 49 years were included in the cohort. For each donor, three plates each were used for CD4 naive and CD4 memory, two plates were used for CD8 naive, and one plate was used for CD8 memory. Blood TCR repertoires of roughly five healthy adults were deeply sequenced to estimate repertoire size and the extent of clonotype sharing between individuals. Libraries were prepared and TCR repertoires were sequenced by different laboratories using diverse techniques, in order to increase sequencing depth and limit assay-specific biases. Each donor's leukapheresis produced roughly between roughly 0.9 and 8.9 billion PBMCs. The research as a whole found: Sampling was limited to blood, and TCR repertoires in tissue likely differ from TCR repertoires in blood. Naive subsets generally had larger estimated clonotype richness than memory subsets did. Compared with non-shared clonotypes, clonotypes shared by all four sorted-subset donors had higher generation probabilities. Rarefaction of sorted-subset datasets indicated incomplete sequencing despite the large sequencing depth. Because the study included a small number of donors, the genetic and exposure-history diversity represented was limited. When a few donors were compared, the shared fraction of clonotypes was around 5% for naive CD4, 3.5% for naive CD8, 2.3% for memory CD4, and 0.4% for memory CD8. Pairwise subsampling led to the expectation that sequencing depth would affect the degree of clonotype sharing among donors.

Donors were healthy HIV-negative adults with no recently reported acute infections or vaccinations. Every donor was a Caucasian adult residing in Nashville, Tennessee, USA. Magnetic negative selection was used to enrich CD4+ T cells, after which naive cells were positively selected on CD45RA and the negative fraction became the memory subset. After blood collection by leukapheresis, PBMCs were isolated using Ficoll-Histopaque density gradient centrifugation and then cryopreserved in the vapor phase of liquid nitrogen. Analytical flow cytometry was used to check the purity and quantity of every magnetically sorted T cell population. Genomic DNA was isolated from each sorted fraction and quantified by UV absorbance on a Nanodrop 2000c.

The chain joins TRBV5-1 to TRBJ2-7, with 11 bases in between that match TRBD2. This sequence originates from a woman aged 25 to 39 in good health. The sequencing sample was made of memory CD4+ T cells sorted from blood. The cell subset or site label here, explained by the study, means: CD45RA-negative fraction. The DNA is TGCGCCAGCAGCCCGGGACTAGCGGATCTCCACGAGCAGTACTTC. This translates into CASSPGLADLHEQYF.